This entry is about one T cell receptor beta chain. Its antigen is still unknown. Per-base qualities were not stored, and no clone one base away is much larger. Explained via the paper, the time point label denotes: baseline before first vaccination. Vaccinee samples came from UK trials COV001 and COV002, including a single-blind randomized controlled phase 2/3 trial of AZD1222 (ChAdOx1 nCoV-19) in healthy adults. For TCRbeta chain sequencing, PBMC samples from trial participants were taken at day 0 and at day 28 after the second dose. The sample is drawn from a study of T cell responses to AZD1222 COVID-19 vaccine (TCRdb year 2021). General notes on the study: Because spike-specific TCR depth and breadth did not differ between the two schedules, AZD1222 recipients who got a second dose at roughly 4 weeks were pooled with those who got a second dose at roughly 12 weeks. Trial participants were enrolled by age into 18-55, 56-69 and 70-plus year subgroups, with about 150, 27 and 61 TCR-sequenced participants respectively. A total of 233 trial participants underwent TCR sequencing, of whom nearly 210 had received two doses of AZD1222 and approximately 26 had received two doses of the MenACWY control vaccine.

The CDR3 regions of human TCRbeta chains were analyzed by immunosequencing. As for how the authors treated the data: TCRs in the repertoires were compared against a reference library of SARS-CoV-2-specific TCRs that had been generated with the MIRA antigen-specificity platform. Breadth was defined as the fraction of unique TCRs that were SARS-CoV-2-associated, and depth was defined as the fraction of total T cells that were SARS-CoV-2-associated. Each spike-specific TCR was assigned to its reactive spike region and to a CD4 or CD8 class using the MIRA data. Log10-transformed breadth and depth values were compared by one-way ANOVA with Sidak's multiple comparisons tests. TCRdb took this table from immuneACCESS and kept in-frame rearrangements with V and J called. Such tables lack part of the clones; where checked against another copy, unresolved V genes explain under half of the gap, and the rest is unexplained. V and J calls and clone size are copied from that table; D and trimming were computed from the DNA. The sample includes over 110,000 clones, with under 95% observed a single time. Clones ranked in the top ten supply 3.1% of the sample.

The paper as a whole reports these results and caveats: Participants were mostly white British, with more females than males. The authors suggested clonal diversity may have been underestimated. Reportedly, close to half of the unique spike-specific TCRs recognized epitopes lying outside the regions that are mutated in the B.1.351 and B.1.1.7 variants. Spike-specific TCR breadth and depth rose significantly after two AZD1222 doses compared with day 0 and with MenACWY recipients. Because no day 14 peak-response samples were available, the repertoires could be characterized only after the peak T cell response. Conclusions about previously exposed vaccinees were limited because only six or seven AZD1222 recipients were SARS-CoV-2 seropositive at baseline. In the small 56-69-year group, the increase in depth fell short of significance, most likely because of low power. The vaccine-associated CD4 TCRs covered the entire spike protein, and the dominant responses fell in regions 160-218 and 743-854.

CDR1 LNHDA and CDR2 SQIVND are derived from the germline V gene (reference sequence). V sheds 3 bases and J sheds 6 bases, leaving 17 bases between their ends. Reading from cysteine to phenylalanine, the CDR3 counts 16 amino acids. The DNA shown is the 48-base CDR3, in frame from base 1. The source material was peripheral blood, sampled on day 0 of AZD1222 vaccination. This receptor was taken from an adult in good health. In this chain, TRBV19 is recombined with TRBJ2-2; a tentative D match to TRBD1 spans 6 bases. The nucleotide sequence is given as TGTGCCAGTAGTATCCTCAGGGGTCAAAACCCCGGGGAGCTGTTTTTT. It translates as CASSILRGQNPGELFF.